These 4 T cell receptor beta chains were sequenced from one sample in a study of beta chain features in type 1 diabetes. cDNA synthesis used the whole RNA isolate, giving expressed TCRB sequences. TCRdb's table, derived via immunoSEQ multiplex PCR, lists solely in-frame clones and lacks some. The sample records 200,000 to 250,000 clones, 11% being singletons. Sequencing used central memory CD4+ T cells from blood. These receptors were taken from a man aged 18 to 30 in good health.

This clone was seen more than once but under ten times. The J gene is TRBJ1-1, the V gene TRBV5-1; D remains unclear. This CDR3 has 14 residues. V lost 3 bases to trimming and J lost 1 base, with 10 bases between them. Germline V gene lookup returns CDR1 SGHRS and CDR2 YFSETQ. DNA for the CDR3: TGCGCCAGCAGCTCCCGGGTTTCGAACACTGAAGCTTTCTTT. Amino acid sequence: CASSSRVSNTEAFF.

This clone was counted between two and nine times. The rearrangement uses TRBV6-5 and TRBJ2-5; D gene ambiguous. This CDR3 comprises 14 residues. V was trimmed by 2 bases and J by 5 bases, leaving 12 bases between them. Germline assignment: CDR1 MNHEY and CDR2 SVGAGI. CDR3 region: CASSYPLDEETQYF. The CDR3 coding sequence is TGTGCCAGCAGTTACCCACTCGATGAGGAGACCCAGTACTTC.

The genes are TRBV10-3 and TRBJ2-7; TRBD1 matches at 11 bases. The CDR3 is 13 amino acids. In germline, CDR1 is ENHRY, CDR2 SYGVKD. With V trimmed by 4 bases and J by 4 bases, 0 bases remained unmatched. CDR3: CAISGDRGYEQYF. As DNA, the CDR3 is TGTGCCATCAGTGGGGACAGGGGGTACGAGCAGTACTTC.

This clone came up many times. The chain is built from TRBV4-3 and TRBJ2-3, with 10 positions matching TRBD2. Per germline, CDR1 LGHNA and CDR2 YSLEER. The CDR3 contains 16 residues. Trimming removed 1 base from V and 1 base from J; junction bases left unmatched: 2. CDR3 sequence reads: CASSQAGTSGTDTQYF. As DNA, the CDR3 is TGCGCCAGCAGCCAAGCCGGGACTAGCGGCACAGATACGCAGTATTTT.